A selection of T cell receptor beta chains follows, all from one sample in a study of patients and donors after allogeneic stem cell transplantation. TCRdb reprocessed the RT-PCR reads via MiXCR and lists one record per CDR3 protein. The data contain 400,000 to 450,000 distinct CDR3 sequences, about a sixth of them seen just once; the ten biggest clones take up 6% to 8%. Input material: blood, either unsorted or a sorted T cell fraction (not recorded which). These receptors all stem from a human donor who was either an allogeneic HSCT recipient or a stem cell or donor lymphocyte infusion donor (not recorded which). It is not recorded whose cells these are; they may come from a transplant donor. Each CDR3 is given with its conserved first and last residue. Fields, in order: CDR3 length, J gene, D gene, V gene, clone size, CDR3 DNA, CDR3 protein. A D gene is named only where the DNA matches it firmly. Only some rows state a clone size, as once, few, many or a class for expanded clones.

len: 16; j_gene: TRBJ1-6; d_gene: TRBD1; v_gene: TRBV12-3/TRBV12-4; abundance: .; CDR3nt: TGTGCCAGCAACCTAGGGGGACAGGGGTATAATTCACCCCTCCACTTT; CDR3aa: CASNLGGQGYNSPLHF
len: 18; j_gene: TRBJ2-1; d_gene: TRBD2; v_gene: TRBV12-3/TRBV12-4; abundance: few; CDR3nt: TGTGCCAGCAGTTTAGGAGCTAGCCCGGGAGGTCGGTTCAATGAGCAGTTCTTC; CDR3aa: CASSLGASPGGRFNEQFF
len: 15; j_gene: TRBJ1-1; d_gene: .; v_gene: TRBV5-1; abundance: .; CDR3nt: TGCGCCAGCAGCTGGACTGGACAGAAGAACACTGAAGCTTTCTTT; CDR3aa: CASSWTGQKNTEAFF
len: 14; j_gene: TRBJ2-3; d_gene: TRBD1; v_gene: TRBV20-1; abundance: .; CDR3nt: TGCAGTGCTAGAAGAGGGACAGGGAGGGGTACGCAGTATTTT; CDR3aa: CSARRGTGRGTQYF
len: 11; j_gene: TRBJ1-1; d_gene: .; v_gene: TRBV7-9; abundance: many; CDR3nt: TGTGCCAGCAGCTACCACACTGAAGCTTTCTTT; CDR3aa: CASSYHTEAFF
len: 15; j_gene: TRBJ2-2; d_gene: TRBD1; v_gene: TRBV18; abundance: few; CDR3nt: TGTGCCAGCTCAATGGGACAGCTTACCACCGGGGAGCTGTTTTTT; CDR3aa: CASSMGQLTTGELFF
len: 17; j_gene: TRBJ2-1; d_gene: TRBD2; v_gene: TRBV6-1; abundance: .; CDR3nt: TGTGCCAGCAGCTTCATAGGGGGACTAGCGGGAAACAATGAGCAGTTCTTC; CDR3aa: CASSFIGGLAGNNEQFF
len: 14; j_gene: TRBJ1-6; d_gene: TRBD1; v_gene: TRBV12-3/TRBV12-4; abundance: few; CDR3nt: TGTGCCAGCAGGCTGGGGACAGGGGGTTTACCCCTCCACTTT; CDR3aa: CASRLGTGGLPLHF
len: 15; j_gene: TRBJ1-2; d_gene: .; v_gene: TRBV5-6; abundance: .; CDR3nt: TGTGCCAGCAGCTTGGCAGACAGGCAGGGCTATGGCTACACCTTC; CDR3aa: CASSLADRQGYGYTF
len: 14; j_gene: TRBJ2-2; d_gene: .; v_gene: TRBV20-1; abundance: many; CDR3nt: TGCAGTGCTAGAGATGTGGGGGACCCCGGGGAGCTGTTTTTT; CDR3aa: CSARDVGDPGELFF
len: 12; j_gene: TRBJ2-7; d_gene: .; v_gene: TRBV19; abundance: few; CDR3nt: TGTGCCAGTAGTATTGGGGGAACCGAGCAGTACTTC; CDR3aa: CASSIGGTEQYF
len: 14; j_gene: TRBJ2-7; d_gene: .; v_gene: TRBV2; abundance: .; CDR3nt: TGTGCCAGCAGTGAAGCTTTCCCCTTGGGCGAGCAGTACTTC; CDR3aa: CASSEAFPLGEQYF
len: 16; j_gene: TRBJ2-1; d_gene: .; v_gene: TRBV4-1; abundance: .; CDR3nt: TGCGCCAGCAGAGCCCCCGGGACAAGCTCCTACAATGAGCAGTTCTTC; CDR3aa: CASRAPGTSSYNEQFF
len: 13; j_gene: TRBJ2-3; d_gene: TRBD1; v_gene: TRBV5-1; abundance: .; CDR3nt: TGCGCCAGCAGGGGGACAGGGGCAGATACGCAGTATTTT; CDR3aa: CASRGTGADTQYF
len: 15; j_gene: TRBJ1-6; d_gene: .; v_gene: TRBV3-1; abundance: few; CDR3nt: TGTGCCAGCAGCCAAGGAGAGGGTTTATATTCACCCCTCCACTTT; CDR3aa: CASSQGEGLYSPLHF
len: 15; j_gene: TRBJ1-5; d_gene: TRBD1; v_gene: TRBV12-3/TRBV12-4; abundance: .; CDR3nt: TGTGCCAGCAGTTTCAGAGGGGGCGTCGGGCAGCCCCAGCATTTT; CDR3aa: CASSFRGGVGQPQHF
len: 18; j_gene: TRBJ2-6; d_gene: .; v_gene: TRBV11-2; abundance: many; CDR3nt: TGTGCCAGCAGCCTCGAGTGGGGACTGTTCTCTGGGGCCAACGTCCTGACTTTC; CDR3aa: CASSLEWGLFSGANVLTF
len: 15; j_gene: TRBJ1-6; d_gene: TRBD1; v_gene: TRBV2; abundance: .; CDR3nt: TGTGCCAGCAGGGGGGGGACAGGGGGAAATTCACCCCTCCACTTT; CDR3aa: CASRGGTGGNSPLHF
len: 11; j_gene: TRBJ2-1; d_gene: .; v_gene: TRBV29-1; abundance: few; CDR3nt: TGCAGCGTTACACAGGGCGTGGGGCAGTTCTTC; CDR3aa: CSVTQGVGQFF
len: 21; j_gene: TRBJ2-1; d_gene: TRBD2; v_gene: TRBV4-2; abundance: many; CDR3nt: TGTGCCAGCAGCCCTTTCACGGTAGCGGGGGGAAAAGTCAGCTCCTACAATGAGCAGTTCTTC; CDR3aa: CASSPFTVAGGKVSSYNEQFF
len: 14; j_gene: TRBJ2-7; d_gene: .; v_gene: TRBV7-3; abundance: few; CDR3nt: TGTGCCAGCAGCCCTCTCCCCGGCAGTTACGAGCAGTACTTC; CDR3aa: CASSPLPGSYEQYF
len: 13; j_gene: TRBJ2-5; d_gene: TRBD1; v_gene: TRBV20-1; abundance: many; CDR3nt: TGCAGTGCTTCCGGGACAGGGGGAGAGACCCAGTACTTC; CDR3aa: CSASGTGGETQYF
len: 15; j_gene: TRBJ2-5; d_gene: .; v_gene: TRBV12-3/TRBV12-4; abundance: many; CDR3nt: TGTGCCAGCAGTTTAGCGGGGTTCTACCAAGAGACCCAGTACTTC; CDR3aa: CASSLAGFYQETQYF
len: 16; j_gene: TRBJ2-3; d_gene: .; v_gene: TRBV20-1; abundance: .; CDR3nt: TGCAGTGCTAGAGAAGGGACCTCCCACGCCACAGATACGCAGTATTTT; CDR3aa: CSAREGTSHATDTQYF
len: 15; j_gene: TRBJ2-7; d_gene: TRBD2; v_gene: TRBV30; abundance: few; CDR3nt: TGTGCCTGGACCCCGGTCGGGGGGTGGTCCTACGAGCAGTACTTC; CDR3aa: CAWTPVGGWSYEQYF
len: 13; j_gene: TRBJ2-3; d_gene: .; v_gene: TRBV7-9; abundance: few; CDR3nt: TGTGCCAGCAGCCCCCCAGGGAGGGATACGCAGTATTTT; CDR3aa: CASSPPGRDTQYF
len: 15; j_gene: TRBJ2-1; d_gene: TRBD2; v_gene: TRBV4-1; abundance: few; CDR3nt: TGCGCCAGCAGCCAAAGTACCGGGAGGGCCTATGAGCAGTTCTTC; CDR3aa: CASSQSTGRAYEQFF
len: 14; j_gene: TRBJ1-1; d_gene: .; v_gene: TRBV18; abundance: many; CDR3nt: TGTGCCAGCTCACCACGAGGGGAGAACACTGAAGCTTTCTTT; CDR3aa: CASSPRGENTEAFF
len: 14; j_gene: TRBJ1-2; d_gene: TRBD1; v_gene: TRBV15; abundance: few; CDR3nt: TGTGCCACCGGGACAGGTCGGGACACCTATGGCTACACCTTC; CDR3aa: CATGTGRDTYGYTF
len: 15; j_gene: TRBJ2-7; d_gene: .; v_gene: TRBV6-2/TRBV6-3; abundance: .; CDR3nt: TGTGCCAGCAGTACCCACGGACGGACCCCCTACGAGCAGTACTTC; CDR3aa: CASSTHGRTPYEQYF
len: 13; j_gene: TRBJ2-1; d_gene: .; v_gene: TRBV12-3/TRBV12-4; abundance: .; CDR3nt: TGTGCCAGCAGTTCCCCAGGGGGGGATGAGCAGTTCTTC; CDR3aa: CASSSPGGDEQFF
len: 14; j_gene: TRBJ2-5; d_gene: TRBD1; v_gene: TRBV9; abundance: .; CDR3nt: TGTGCCAGCAGCGTATCGACAGGGTTCGAGACCCAGTACTTC; CDR3aa: CASSVSTGFETQYF
len: 17; j_gene: TRBJ2-7; d_gene: TRBD1; v_gene: TRBV11-2; abundance: few; CDR3nt: TGTGCCAGCAGCCCAGCAAGACAGGGGCCAAGGACCTACGAGCAGTACTTC; CDR3aa: CASSPARQGPRTYEQYF
len: 13; j_gene: TRBJ1-3; d_gene: .; v_gene: TRBV25-1; abundance: many; CDR3nt: TGTGCCAGCAGTGAGGCCCCGAGGGACACCATATATTTT; CDR3aa: CASSEAPRDTIYF
len: 13; j_gene: TRBJ1-1; d_gene: .; v_gene: TRBV29-1; abundance: few; CDR3nt: TGCAGCGTTGAAGCCAGTTCTTGGACTGAAGCTTTCTTT; CDR3aa: CSVEASSWTEAFF
len: 18; j_gene: TRBJ1-5; d_gene: TRBD1; v_gene: TRBV6-2/TRBV6-3; abundance: few; CDR3nt: TGTGCCAGCAGCCCCTATGCCCTCGGACAGGCTGACAATCAGCCCCAGCATTTT; CDR3aa: CASSPYALGQADNQPQHF
len: 13; j_gene: TRBJ1-1; d_gene: .; v_gene: TRBV5-6; abundance: .; CDR3nt: TGTGCCAGCAGCTTGGGAAGGATTGCTGAAGCTTTCTTT; CDR3aa: CASSLGRIAEAFF
len: 16; j_gene: TRBJ2-3; d_gene: .; v_gene: TRBV9; abundance: few; CDR3nt: TGTGCCAGCAGCGTATTCCGTAGCTCTAGCACAGATACGCAGTATTTT; CDR3aa: CASSVFRSSSTDTQYF
len: 14; j_gene: TRBJ1-1; d_gene: .; v_gene: TRBV20-1; abundance: few; CDR3nt: TGCAGTGCTAGAGGGACAGAAATGAACACTGAAGCTTTCTTT; CDR3aa: CSARGTEMNTEAFF
len: 10; j_gene: TRBJ2-7; d_gene: TRBD2; v_gene: TRBV20-1; abundance: .; CDR3nt: TGCAGTGTGGGACTACACGAGCAGTACTTC; CDR3aa: CSVGLHEQYF
len: 14; j_gene: TRBJ1-1; d_gene: .; v_gene: TRBV7-8; abundance: .; CDR3nt: TGTGCCAGCAGCTTAAGGGGGGGGACGGGTGAAGCTTTCTTT; CDR3aa: CASSLRGGTGEAFF
len: 15; j_gene: TRBJ1-3; d_gene: .; v_gene: TRBV7-9; abundance: few; CDR3nt: TGTGCCAGCAGCTTAACGATTACGGGGGGAAACACCATATATTTT; CDR3aa: CASSLTITGGNTIYF
len: 13; j_gene: TRBJ2-5; d_gene: .; v_gene: TRBV5-1; abundance: .; CDR3nt: TGCGCCAGCAGCTTGGGACCTACAGAGACCCAGTACTTC; CDR3aa: CASSLGPTETQYF
len: 15; j_gene: TRBJ2-5; d_gene: .; v_gene: TRBV27; abundance: few; CDR3nt: TGTGCCAGCAGTCTCTCCGGGCCACGGGGAGAGACCCAGTACTTC; CDR3aa: CASSLSGPRGETQYF
len: 17; j_gene: TRBJ1-1; d_gene: TRBD1; v_gene: TRBV24-1; abundance: few; CDR3nt: TGTGCCACCAGTGACTCCGGACAGGGGGCACCCAACACTGAAGCTTTCTTT; CDR3aa: CATSDSGQGAPNTEAFF
len: 15; j_gene: TRBJ2-1; d_gene: TRBD2; v_gene: TRBV25-1; abundance: many; CDR3nt: TGTGCCAGCACCAGACTAGCGGGAGGCTACAATGAGCAGTTCTTC; CDR3aa: CASTRLAGGYNEQFF
len: 17; j_gene: TRBJ2-3; d_gene: TRBD2; v_gene: TRBV3-1; abundance: few; CDR3nt: TGTGCCAGCAGCCAAGATTGGCTAGCGGGAGGTCTAGATACGCAGTATTTT; CDR3aa: CASSQDWLAGGLDTQYF
len: 15; j_gene: TRBJ1-1; d_gene: .; v_gene: TRBV5-1; abundance: .; CDR3nt: TGCGCCAGCAGCTTGGGACACAGGGTCAACACTGAAGCTTTCTTT; CDR3aa: CASSLGHRVNTEAFF
len: 15; j_gene: TRBJ2-1; d_gene: TRBD2; v_gene: TRBV3-1; abundance: few; CDR3nt: TGTGCCAGCAGCGCCCAACGGGGGGGTTACAATGAGCAGTTCTTC; CDR3aa: CASSAQRGGYNEQFF
len: 16; j_gene: TRBJ1-6; d_gene: .; v_gene: TRBV14; abundance: few; CDR3nt: TGTGCCAGCAGCCAAGTCTCGGCCAAAGGGAATTCACCCCTCCACTTT; CDR3aa: CASSQVSAKGNSPLHF
len: 14; j_gene: TRBJ1-4; d_gene: .; v_gene: TRBV4-3; abundance: few; CDR3nt: TGCGCCAGCAGCCAAGATCTCACCGACGAAAAACTGTTTTTT; CDR3aa: CASSQDLTDEKLFF
len: 14; j_gene: TRBJ2-2; d_gene: .; v_gene: TRBV6-1; abundance: .; CDR3nt: TGTGCCAGTTCTCGACAGGCGAACACCGGGGAGCTGTTTTTT; CDR3aa: CASSRQANTGELFF
len: 16; j_gene: TRBJ2-1; d_gene: .; v_gene: TRBV6-1; abundance: .; CDR3nt: TGTGCCAGCAGACCCGGATCTGGGAGCTCCTACAATGAGCAGTTCTTC; CDR3aa: CASRPGSGSSYNEQFF
len: 15; j_gene: TRBJ2-7; d_gene: .; v_gene: TRBV6-1; abundance: .; CDR3nt: TGTGCCAGCAAGACTAACGCCCGGTTTCCCTACGAGCAGTACTTC; CDR3aa: CASKTNARFPYEQYF
len: 15; j_gene: TRBJ2-7; d_gene: .; v_gene: TRBV29-1; abundance: .; CDR3nt: TGCAGCGTTGCCTCGACAGGACAGCTCTCCTACGAGCAGTACTTC; CDR3aa: CSVASTGQLSYEQYF
len: 15; j_gene: TRBJ2-3; d_gene: TRBD2; v_gene: TRBV6-1; abundance: few; CDR3nt: TGTGCCAGCAGTAGCAAGCGGGGTCGCACAGATACGCAGTATTTT; CDR3aa: CASSSKRGRTDTQYF
len: 13; j_gene: TRBJ2-1; d_gene: .; v_gene: TRBV12-3/TRBV12-4; abundance: many; CDR3nt: TGTGCCAGCAGTTCCCAGACTAGTTTGAGGCAGTTCTTC; CDR3aa: CASSSQTSLRQFF